The entry below describes one T cell receptor (beta chain). Germline values: CDR1 SGHNT, CDR2 YYREEE (reference sequence). The CDR3 totals 14 residues. V shed 4 bases and J 7 bases; nucleotides not matched to a gene: 6. This sample is part of a study of blood T cell repertoires in COVID-19. Study summary: Both acute and convalescent COVID-19 samples were obtained from the United States, Italy and Spain. PBMCs, B-cell-depleted T cells, or T cells provided the cDNA or gDNA that made up the material.

The data were produced by immunoSEQ multiplex PCR, yet TCRdb's version contains in-frame clones alone and is incomplete. Of some 140,000 clones listed, roughly 80% are singletons. The sequenced sample was peripheral blood. This chain joins TRBV5-4 and TRBJ1-4, with 8 bases aligning to TRBD1. This clonotype was obtained from a woman in her fifties or sixties with acute or convalescent COVID-19. The chain's CDR3 is CASSAGGGVEKLFF. The CDR3 region has the DNA TGTGCCAGCAGCGCAGGGGGCGGCGTTGAAAAACTGTTTTTT. The whole variable domain, filled in from reference TRBV5-4 and TRBJ1-4, reads ETGVTQSPTHLIKTRGQQVTLRCSSQSGHNTVSWYQQALGQGPQFIFQYYREEENGRGNFPPRFSGLQFPNYSSELNVNALELDDSALYLCASSAGGGVEKLFFGSGTQLSVL.